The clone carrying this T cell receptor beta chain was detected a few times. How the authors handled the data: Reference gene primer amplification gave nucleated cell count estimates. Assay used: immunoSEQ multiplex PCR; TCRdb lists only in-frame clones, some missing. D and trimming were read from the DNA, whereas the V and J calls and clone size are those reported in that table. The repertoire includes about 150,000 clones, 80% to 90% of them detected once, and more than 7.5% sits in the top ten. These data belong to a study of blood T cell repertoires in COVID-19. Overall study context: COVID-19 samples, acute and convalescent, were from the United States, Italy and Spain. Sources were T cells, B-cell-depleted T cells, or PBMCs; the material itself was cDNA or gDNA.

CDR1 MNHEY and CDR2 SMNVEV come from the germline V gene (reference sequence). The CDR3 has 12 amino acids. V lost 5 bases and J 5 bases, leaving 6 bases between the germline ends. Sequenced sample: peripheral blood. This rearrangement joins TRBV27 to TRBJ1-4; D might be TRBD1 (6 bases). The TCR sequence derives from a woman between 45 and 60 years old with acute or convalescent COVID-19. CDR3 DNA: TGTGCCAGCAGTGACAGGAATGAAAAACTGTTTTTT. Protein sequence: CASSDRNEKLFF.